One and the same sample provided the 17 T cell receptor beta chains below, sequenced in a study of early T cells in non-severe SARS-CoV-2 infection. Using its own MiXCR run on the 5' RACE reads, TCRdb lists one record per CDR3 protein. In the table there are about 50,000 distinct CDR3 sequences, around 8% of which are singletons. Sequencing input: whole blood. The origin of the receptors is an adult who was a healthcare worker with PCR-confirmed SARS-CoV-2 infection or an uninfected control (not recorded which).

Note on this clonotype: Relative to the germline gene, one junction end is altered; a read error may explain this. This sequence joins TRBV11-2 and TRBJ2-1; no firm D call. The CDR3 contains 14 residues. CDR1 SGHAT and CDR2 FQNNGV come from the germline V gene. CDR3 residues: CAGSAARSYNEQFF. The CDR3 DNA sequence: TGTGCCGGCAGCGCCGCTAGGTCCTACAATGAGCAGTTCTTC.

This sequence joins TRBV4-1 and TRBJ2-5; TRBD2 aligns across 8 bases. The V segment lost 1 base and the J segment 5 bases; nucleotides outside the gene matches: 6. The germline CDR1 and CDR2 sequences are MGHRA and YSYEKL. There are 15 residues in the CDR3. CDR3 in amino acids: CASSQVGLVVETQYF. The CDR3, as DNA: TGCGCCAGCAGCCAAGTGGGACTAGTCGTTGAGACCCAGTACTTC.

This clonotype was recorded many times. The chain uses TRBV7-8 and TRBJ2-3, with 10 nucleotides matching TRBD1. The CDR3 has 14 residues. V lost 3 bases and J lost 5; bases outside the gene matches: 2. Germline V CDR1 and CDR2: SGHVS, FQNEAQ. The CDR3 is CASSFDRGQDTQYF. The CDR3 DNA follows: TGTGCCAGCAGCTTCGACAGGGGGCAAGATACGCAGTATTTT.

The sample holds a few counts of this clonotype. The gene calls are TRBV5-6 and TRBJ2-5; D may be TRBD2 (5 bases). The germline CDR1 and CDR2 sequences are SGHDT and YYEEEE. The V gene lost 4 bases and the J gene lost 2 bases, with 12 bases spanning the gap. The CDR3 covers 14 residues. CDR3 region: CASSPGVRQETQYF. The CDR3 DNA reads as TGTGCCAGCAGCCCCGGGGTCCGACAAGAGACCCAGTACTTC. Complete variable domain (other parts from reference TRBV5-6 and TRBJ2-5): DAGVTQSPTHLIKTRGQQVTLRCSPKSGHDTVSWYQQALGQGPQFIFQYYEEEERQRGNFPDRFSGHQFPNYSSELNVNALLLGDSALYLCASSPGVRQETQYFGPGTRLLVL.

The CDR3 nucleotides are TGTGCCAGCTCACCGCTCGGGGACTTTACAGATACGCAGTATTTT. This translates into CASSPLGDFTDTQYF. The chain combines TRBV18 with TRBJ2-3; a weak D match, TRBD2 (6 bases). V was trimmed by 3 bases and J by 3 bases, leaving 13 bases between them. Germline V gene data show CDR1 as KGHSH and CDR2 as LQKENI. This CDR3 is built from 15 residues.

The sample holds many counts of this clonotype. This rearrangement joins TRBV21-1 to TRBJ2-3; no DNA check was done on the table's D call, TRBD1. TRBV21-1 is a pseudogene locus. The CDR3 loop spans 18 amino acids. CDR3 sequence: CASSKGRPLGCGTDTQYF. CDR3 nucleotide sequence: TGTGCCAGCAGCAAAGGACGACCCCTAGGGTGTGGAACAGATACGCAGTATTTT.

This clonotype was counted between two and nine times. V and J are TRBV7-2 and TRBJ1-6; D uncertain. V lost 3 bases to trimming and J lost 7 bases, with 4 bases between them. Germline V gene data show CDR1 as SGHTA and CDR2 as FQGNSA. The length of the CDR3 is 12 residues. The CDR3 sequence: CASSFANSPLHF. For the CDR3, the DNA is TGTGCCAGCAGCTTCGCGAATTCACCCCTCCACTTT. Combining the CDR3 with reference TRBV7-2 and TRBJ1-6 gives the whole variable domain GAGVSQSPSNKVTEKGKDVELRCDPISGHTALYWYRQSLGQGLEFLIYFQGNSAPDKSGLPSDRFSAERTGGSVSTLTIQRTQQEDSAVYLCASSFANSPLHFGNGTRLTVT.

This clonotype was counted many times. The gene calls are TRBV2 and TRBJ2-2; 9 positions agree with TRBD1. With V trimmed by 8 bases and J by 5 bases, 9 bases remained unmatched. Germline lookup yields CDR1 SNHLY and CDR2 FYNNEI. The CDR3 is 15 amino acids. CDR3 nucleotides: TGTGCCAGCGGGACCACAGGGGGCGAAACCGGGGAGCTGTTTTTT. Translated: CASGTTGGETGELFF.

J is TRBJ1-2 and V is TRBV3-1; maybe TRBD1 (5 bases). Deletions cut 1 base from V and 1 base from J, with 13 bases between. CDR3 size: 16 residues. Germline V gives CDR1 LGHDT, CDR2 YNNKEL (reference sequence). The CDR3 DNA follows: TGTGCCAGCAGCCAAGGATTCGTGGGGGTTAACTATGGCTACACCTTC. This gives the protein CASSQGFVGVNYGYTF.

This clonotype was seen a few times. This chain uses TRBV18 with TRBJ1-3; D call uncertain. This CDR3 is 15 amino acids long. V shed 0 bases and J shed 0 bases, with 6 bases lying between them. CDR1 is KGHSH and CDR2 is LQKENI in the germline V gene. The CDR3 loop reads CASSPPIGSGNTIYF. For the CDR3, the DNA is TGTGCCAGCTCACCACCAATCGGCTCTGGAAACACCATATATTTT.

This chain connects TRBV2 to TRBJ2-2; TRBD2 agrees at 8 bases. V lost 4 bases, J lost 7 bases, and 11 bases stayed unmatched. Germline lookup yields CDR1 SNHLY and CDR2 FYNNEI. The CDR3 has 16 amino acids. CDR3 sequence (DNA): TGTGCCAGCAGTGCTTACGGGAGGGCCTTTATCGGGGAGCTGTTTTTT. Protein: CASSAYGRAFIGELFF.

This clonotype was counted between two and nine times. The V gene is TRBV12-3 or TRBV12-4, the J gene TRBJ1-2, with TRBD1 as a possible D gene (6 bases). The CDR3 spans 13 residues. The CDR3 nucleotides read TGTGCGAGCGCGGGGGGGCTCGGCTATGGCTACACCTTC. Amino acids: CASAGGLGYGYTF.

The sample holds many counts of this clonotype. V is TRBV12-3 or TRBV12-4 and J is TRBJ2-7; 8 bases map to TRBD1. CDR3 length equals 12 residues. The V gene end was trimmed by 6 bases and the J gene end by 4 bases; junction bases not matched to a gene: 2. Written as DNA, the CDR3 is TGTGCCAGCAGCAGGGGGCTATACGAGCAGTACTTC. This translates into CASSRGLYEQYF.

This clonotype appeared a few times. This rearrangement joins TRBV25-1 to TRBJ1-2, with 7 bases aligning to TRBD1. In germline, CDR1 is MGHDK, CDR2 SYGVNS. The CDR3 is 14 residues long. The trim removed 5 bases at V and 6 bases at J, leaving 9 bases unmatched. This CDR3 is CASSPPGGGDGYTF. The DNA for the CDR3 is TGTGCCAGCAGTCCCCCAGGGGGTGGAGATGGCTACACCTTC.

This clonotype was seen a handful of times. The CDR3 spells CSATQGGRRDTQYF. The CDR3 DNA reads as TGCAGTGCTACCCAGGGGGGGCGAAGAGATACGCAGTATTTT. V gene TRBV20-1 combines with J gene TRBJ2-3; possibly TRBD1 or TRBD2 for D (7 bases each). CDR1 and CDR2 (germline): DFQATT, SNEGSKA (reference sequence). The CDR3 is made up of 14 amino acids. Trimming removed 4 bases at V and 5 bases at J, with 16 bases between.

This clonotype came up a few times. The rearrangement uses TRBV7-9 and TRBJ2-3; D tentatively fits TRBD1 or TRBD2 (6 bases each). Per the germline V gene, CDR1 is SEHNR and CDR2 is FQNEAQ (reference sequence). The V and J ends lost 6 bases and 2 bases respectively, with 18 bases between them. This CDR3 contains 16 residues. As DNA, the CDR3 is TGTGCCAGCAGATCCTATGCGGGACACCCCACAGATACGCAGTATTTT. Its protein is CASRSYAGHPTDTQYF.

In DNA, the CDR3 is TGCGCCAGCAGCTTTAGCGGGGGGCCTACCTACGAGCAGTACTTC. It translates to CASSFSGGPTYEQYF. The chain recombines TRBV5-1 with TRBJ2-7, with 10 positions matching TRBD2. The germline V gene has CDR1 SGHRS and CDR2 YFSETQ. The V and J ends lost 2 bases and 2 bases, in that order; junction bases with no gene match: 4. The CDR3 is made up of 15 amino acids.